This T cell receptor beta chain was recovered during a study of OX40 agonist ivuxolimab in advanced cancers. Context from the whole study: Ivuxolimab, which targeted the costimulatory receptor OX40 (CD134), was an agonistic, fully human IgG2 monoclonal antibody. Intravenous ivuxolimab was administered to patients every 2 weeks at six dose levels: 0.01, 0.1, 0.3, 1.5, 3 and 10 mg/kg. Of the 50 or so patients in dose escalation, about 20 had hepatocellular carcinoma, some 15 had melanoma, 9 had renal cell carcinoma and 9 had head and neck cancer. In the dose-escalation cohort, around four fifths of patients were male, and the mean age was 60 years with a range of about 20 to 90. Prior anti-PD-1, anti-PD-L1 or anti-CTLA-4 therapy was permitted, and checkpoint inhibitors had been received by roughly 40% of dose-escalation patients. Partial responses were achieved by three dose-escalation patients, of whom one had hepatocellular carcinoma and two had cutaneous melanoma. The point of sequencing TCRbeta in the periphery was to test whether ivuxolimab changed TCR sequence diversity and drove clonal T-cell expansion. The paper reports the monotherapy dose-escalation portion (N of about 50 patients) of the phase I ivuxolimab trial. The full study reports these points: Low levels of normalized T-cell clonal expansion were also seen in some patients who did not respond. The antigen specificity of the peripheral T cells that underwent clonal expansion was not determined. In the 0.1-3.0 mg/kg groups, partial responders were among the patients with the lowest normalized peripheral clonal expansion, particularly in CD8+ T cells. After ivuxolimab, CD8+ T cells had more expanded clones than CD4+ T cells on average. At doses of 0.1 to 3.0 mg/kg, clonal expansion of both CD4+ and CD8+ T cells in blood was seen between baseline and week 6.

As to this clone: No cognate antigen has been identified for it. The input lacks base qualities; no much larger clone sits a single base away.

Genomic DNA was extracted from sorted cells for sequencing of the TCRbeta CDR3 region. The immunoSEQ Assay was used to sequence the TCRbeta CDR3 regions. TCRdb's version of the immuneACCESS table is confined to in-frame rearrangements and falls short of the full clone set. An unresolved V gene accounts for under half of the shortfall where checked; the remainder is of unknown origin. In all, the sample holds some 60,000 clones, and 91% of those were seen once. The ten largest clones capture more than 13% of the sample. According to the germline V gene, CDR1 reads SGHAT and CDR2 reads FQNNGV. Cut back by 0 bases and 1 base, the V and J ends lie 2 bases apart. CDR3 length: 13 amino acids, cysteine to phenylalanine. Solely the CDR3 DNA is kept, with 39 bases framed from the first base. The trial excluded patients who had a history of autoimmune disease or were on systemic immunosuppression. In every dose cohort, peripheral blood was drawn for TCR sequencing at baseline, cycle 4 day 1, and cycle 7 day 1. The samples were drawn from a first-in-human, open-label, multicenter phase I dose-escalation trial of ivuxolimab. Adults with locally advanced or metastatic head and neck squamous cell, hepatocellular, melanoma or renal cell carcinoma were enrolled in the trial. Before TCR sequencing, CD4+ T cells and CD8+ T cells from peripheral blood were sorted into separate populations.

The sequence came from an adult with an advanced solid tumor such as melanoma, head and neck, liver or kidney cancer. The sequence joins TRBV11-2 to TRBJ2-3; the D gene is not confidently resolved. The starting material was CD4+ or CD8+ T cells sorted from blood, obtained in a trial of the OX40 agonist ivuxolimab. The DNA reads TGTGCCAGCAGCTTAGACCGCACAGATACGCAGTATTTT. Translated, this gives CASSLDRTDTQYF.